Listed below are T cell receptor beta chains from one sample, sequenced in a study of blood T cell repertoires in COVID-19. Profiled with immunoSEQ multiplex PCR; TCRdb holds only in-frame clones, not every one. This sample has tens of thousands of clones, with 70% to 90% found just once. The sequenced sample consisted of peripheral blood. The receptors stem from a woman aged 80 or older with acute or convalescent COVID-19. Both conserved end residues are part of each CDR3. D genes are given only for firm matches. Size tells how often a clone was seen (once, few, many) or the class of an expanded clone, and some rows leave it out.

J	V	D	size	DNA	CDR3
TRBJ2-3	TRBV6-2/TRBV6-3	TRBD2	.	TGTGCCAGCAGTTACTCGATGTTTGATACGGAGCGGGGGGGCCGTACAGATACGCAGTATTTT	CASSYSMFDTERGGRTDTQYF
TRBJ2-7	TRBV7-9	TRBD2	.	TGTGCCAGCAGCCCCCCGGGGGGTTTCTACGAGCAGTACTTC	CASSPPGGFYEQYF
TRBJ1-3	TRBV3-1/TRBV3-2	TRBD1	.	TGTGCCAGCACTCAGACAGGGATTGGAAACACCATATATTTT	CASTQTGIGNTIYF
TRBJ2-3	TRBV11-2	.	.	TGTGCCAGCAGCTTCTTGAGCACAGATACGCAGTATTTT	CASSFLSTDTQYF
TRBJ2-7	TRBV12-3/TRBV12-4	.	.	TGTGCCAGCAGTTTAGGAGGCCCCTACGAGCAGTACTTC	CASSLGGPYEQYF
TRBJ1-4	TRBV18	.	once	TGTGCCAGCTCGCCAGCCCTTCAGCAGAACGGGGGAAAACTGTTTTTT	CASSPALQQNGGKLFF
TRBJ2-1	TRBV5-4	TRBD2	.	TGTGCCAGCAGCTTCGAAGCGGGAGAGCCCTACAATGAGCAGTTCTTC	CASSFEAGEPYNEQFF
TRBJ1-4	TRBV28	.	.	TGTGCCAGCAGTTTATCGGGATCAGCAACTAATGAAAAACTGTTTTTT	CASSLSGSATNEKLFF
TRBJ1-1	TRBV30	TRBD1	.	TGTGCCTGGAGTGTAGGGACAGGGGGCAGTTCTGAAGCTTTCTTT	CAWSVGTGGSSEAFF
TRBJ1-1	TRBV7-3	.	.	TGTGCCAGCAGCTTATACCAGGGGGAAGCTTTCTTT	CASSLYQGEAFF
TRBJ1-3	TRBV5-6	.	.	TGTGCCAGCAGTGTGAGATCTCTACTTAGAAGCTCTGGAAACACCATATATTTT	CASSVRSLLRSSGNTIYF
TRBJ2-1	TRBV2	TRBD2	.	TGTGCCAGCACCCGCCGGACTAGCGGAAACTACAATGAGCAGTTCTTC	CASTRRTSGNYNEQFF
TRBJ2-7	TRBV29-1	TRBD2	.	TGCAGCGTTTCGCGCGGGAGGGGCCCCTACGAGCAGTACTTC	CSVSRGRGPYEQYF
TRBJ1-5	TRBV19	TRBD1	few	TGTGCCAGTAGTATTGGACAGGGGGTTCTTAGCGGCAATCAGCCCCAGCATTTT	CASSIGQGVLSGNQPQHF
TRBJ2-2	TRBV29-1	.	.	TGCAGCGTTCGACAGGAGTCGAACACCGGGGAGCTGTTTTTT	CSVRQESNTGELFF
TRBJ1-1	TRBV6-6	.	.	TGTGCCAGCAGTTCGACAGCTACTCTAACTGAAGCTTTCTTT	CASSSTATLTEAFF
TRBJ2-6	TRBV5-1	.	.	TGCGCCAGCAATATTGCTGGGGCCAACGTCCTGACTTTC	CASNIAGANVLTF
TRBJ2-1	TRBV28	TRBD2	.	TGTGCCAGCAGTTTCACTAGCGCTTACTACAATGAGCAGTTCTTC	CASSFTSAYYNEQFF
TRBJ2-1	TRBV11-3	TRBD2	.	TGTGCCAGCAGCTTTACTAGCGGGAGATCCGATGAGCAGTTCTTC	CASSFTSGRSDEQFF
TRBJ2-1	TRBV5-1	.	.	TGCGCCAGCAGCCTGGATGGTAGCTCCTACAATGAGCAGTTCTTC	CASSLDGSSYNEQFF
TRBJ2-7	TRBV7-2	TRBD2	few	TGTGCCAGCAGCTTAGATCCAGCGGGGGCCTACGAGCAGTACTTC	CASSLDPAGAYEQYF
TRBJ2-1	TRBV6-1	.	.	TGTGCCAGCAGTGCTAGGGGAGGAATCCAATACAATGAGCAGTTCTTC	CASSARGGIQYNEQFF
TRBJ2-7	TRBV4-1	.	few	TGCGCCAGCAGCCAAGATCGACAGAGCTACGAGCAGTACTTC	CASSQDRQSYEQYF
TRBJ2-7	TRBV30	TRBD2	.	TGTGCCTGGGGGACTAGCGGATATGGAGGGCACGAGCAGTACTTC	CAWGTSGYGGHEQYF
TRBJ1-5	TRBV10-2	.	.	TGCGCCAGCAGTCCCGGACAAAATCAGCCCCAGCATTTT	CASSPGQNQPQHF
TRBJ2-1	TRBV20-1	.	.	TGCAGTGCTAGCGAGAATGAGCAGTTCTTC	CSASENEQFF
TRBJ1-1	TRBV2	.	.	TGTGCCAGCAGTGAACAGGGGAGACACACTGAAGCTTTCTTT	CASSEQGRHTEAFF
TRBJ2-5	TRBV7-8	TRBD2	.	TGTGCCAGCAGCTCCGCCCGACTAGCGGGGGGCAGAAAAGAAGAGACCCAGTACTTC	CASSSARLAGGRKEETQYF
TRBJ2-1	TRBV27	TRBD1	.	TGTGCCAGCAGACTTTCAACAGGGGGCGATGAGCAGTTCTTC	CASRLSTGGDEQFF
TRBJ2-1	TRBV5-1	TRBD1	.	TGCGCCAGCAGCTCGCCCCAGGGGGCGATGAATGAGCAGTTCTTC	CASSSPQGAMNEQFF
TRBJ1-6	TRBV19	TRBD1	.	TGTGCCAGTAGCAGGGACAGGTTGAGCTCCTATAATTCACCCCTCCACTTT	CASSRDRLSSYNSPLHF